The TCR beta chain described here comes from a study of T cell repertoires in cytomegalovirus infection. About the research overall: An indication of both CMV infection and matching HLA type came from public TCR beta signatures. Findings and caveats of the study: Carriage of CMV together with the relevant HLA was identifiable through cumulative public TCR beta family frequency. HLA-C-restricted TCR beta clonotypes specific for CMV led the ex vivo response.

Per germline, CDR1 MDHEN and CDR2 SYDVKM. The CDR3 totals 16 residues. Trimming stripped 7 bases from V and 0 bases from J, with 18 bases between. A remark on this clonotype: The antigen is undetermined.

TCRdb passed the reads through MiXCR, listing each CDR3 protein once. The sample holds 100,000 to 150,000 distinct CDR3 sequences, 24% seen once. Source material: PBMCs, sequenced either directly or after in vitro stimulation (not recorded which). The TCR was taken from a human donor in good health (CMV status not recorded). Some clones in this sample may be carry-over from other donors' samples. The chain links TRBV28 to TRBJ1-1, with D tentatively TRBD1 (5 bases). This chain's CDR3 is CASIREPGGMNTEAFF. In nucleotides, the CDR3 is TGTGCCAGCATCAGGGAACCGGGAGGGATGAACACTGAAGCTTTCTTT.